These T cell receptor beta chains were read from a single sample in a study of T cells in Graves' hyperthyroidism and ophthalmopathy. TCRdb recomputed calls from the multiplex PCR reads with MiXCR, one row per CDR3 protein. Here the sample spans 300,000 to 450,000 distinct CDR3 sequences, around 15% being singletons. Sequenced input: blood. These receptors were collected from a young woman with Graves' ophthalmopathy. Each CDR3 is given with its conserved first and last residue. A D gene is named only where the DNA matches it firmly. Only part of the rows carry a size: once, few, many, or a class if the clone is expanded.

D gene: .
clone size: many
J gene: TRBJ2-7
V gene: TRBV11-3
CDR3 DNA: TGTGCCAGCAGCTCGGGACTGGATACCGAGCAGTACTTC
CDR3 protein: CASSSGLDTEQYF

D gene: TRBD1
clone size: many
J gene: TRBJ1-5
V gene: TRBV2
CDR3 DNA: TGTGCCAGCAGTCCCGGGACAGGGGATCAGCCCCAGCATTTT
CDR3 protein: CASSPGTGDQPQHF

D gene: TRBD1
clone size: many
J gene: TRBJ2-2
V gene: TRBV6-4
CDR3 DNA: TGTGCCAGCAGCTCGGGACAGCGCGTCACCGGGGAGCTGTTTTTT
CDR3 protein: CASSSGQRVTGELFF

D gene: .
clone size: many
J gene: TRBJ2-1
V gene: TRBV2
CDR3 DNA: TGTGCCAGCAGTGCGGGTTTCTCTAGTGAGCAGTTCTTC
CDR3 protein: CASSAGFSSEQFF

D gene: .
clone size: many
J gene: TRBJ1-4
V gene: TRBV2
CDR3 DNA: TGTGCCAGCAGTGCCCTGTCGCAGGGGGAAAAACTGTTTTTT
CDR3 protein: CASSALSQGEKLFF

D gene: .
clone size: many
J gene: TRBJ1-5
V gene: TRBV6-6
CDR3 DNA: TGTGCCAGCAGTTACTCGATAAAAAGCAATCAGCCCCAGCATTTT
CDR3 protein: CASSYSIKSNQPQHF

D gene: .
clone size: many
J gene: TRBJ1-1
V gene: TRBV28
CDR3 DNA: TGTGCCAGCAGAACCCTCGCTACAGGGCACACTGAAGCTTTCTTT
CDR3 protein: CASRTLATGHTEAFF

D gene: .
clone size: .
J gene: TRBJ1-4
V gene: TRBV3-1
CDR3 DNA: TGTGCCAGCAGGGCCGGGTCAGCTACTGGAAAACTGTTTTTT
CDR3 protein: CASRAGSATGKLFF

D gene: TRBD1
clone size: many
J gene: TRBJ2-7
V gene: TRBV20-1
CDR3 DNA: TGCAGTGCTAGGCGGGGACAGGCCCCCGAGGAGCAGTACTTC
CDR3 protein: CSARRGQAPEEQYF

D gene: .
clone size: few
J gene: TRBJ2-7
V gene: TRBV9
CDR3 DNA: TGTGCCAGCAGCGTAGCGTCAAGCTCCTACGAGCAGTACTTC
CDR3 protein: CASSVASSSYEQYF

D gene: TRBD1
clone size: many
J gene: TRBJ1-1
V gene: TRBV12-3/TRBV12-4
CDR3 DNA: TGTGCCAGCAGACCAAACAGGGGGCTCACTGAAGCTTTCTTT
CDR3 protein: CASRPNRGLTEAFF

D gene: .
clone size: many
J gene: TRBJ1-3
V gene: TRBV3-1
CDR3 DNA: TGTGCCAGCAGCCAAGGTTCTGGCGGAAACACCATATATTTT
CDR3 protein: CASSQGSGGNTIYF

D gene: .
clone size: many
J gene: TRBJ1-2
V gene: TRBV20-1
CDR3 DNA: TGCAGTGCTTCTAACCTAGGACAGTTAGGGCTAGCTAACTATGGCTACACCTTC
CDR3 protein: CSASNLGQLGLANYGYTF

D gene: TRBD2
clone size: many
J gene: TRBJ2-4
V gene: TRBV12-3/TRBV12-4
CDR3 DNA: TGTGCCAGCAGTTTAGGTCTCGCCGCGGGGGGGAACATTCAGTACTTC
CDR3 protein: CASSLGLAAGGNIQYF

D gene: .
clone size: few
J gene: TRBJ1-5
V gene: TRBV6-6
CDR3 DNA: TGTGCCAGCAGTTACGGGCCCATTAGCAATCAGCCCCAGCATTTT
CDR3 protein: CASSYGPISNQPQHF

D gene: TRBD2
clone size: many
J gene: TRBJ2-2
V gene: TRBV20-1
CDR3 DNA: TGCAGTGCATTAGGGACTAGCGGGGGGGCCGCCGGGGAGCTGTTTTTT
CDR3 protein: CSALGTSGGAAGELFF

D gene: .
clone size: many
J gene: TRBJ1-4
V gene: TRBV27
CDR3 DNA: TGTGCCAGCGGTTGGGGTAATGAAAAACTGTTTTTT
CDR3 protein: CASGWGNEKLFF

D gene: TRBD2
clone size: .
J gene: TRBJ2-7
V gene: TRBV27
CDR3 DNA: TGTGCCAGCAGCTCCGCCGGGGGGGCCGCCTACGAGCAGTACTTC
CDR3 protein: CASSSAGGAAYEQYF

D gene: .
clone size: .
J gene: TRBJ2-1
V gene: TRBV19
CDR3 DNA: TGTGCCAGCGCCACGGGGCTAGGTGACTATGAGCAGTTCTTC
CDR3 protein: CASATGLGDYEQFF

D gene: .
clone size: many
J gene: TRBJ2-7
V gene: TRBV20-1
CDR3 DNA: TGCAGTGCTAGAGAGACGGAGGCCACCTACGAGCAGTACTTC
CDR3 protein: CSARETEATYEQYF

D gene: TRBD1
clone size: many
J gene: TRBJ2-6
V gene: TRBV14
CDR3 DNA: TGTGCCAGCAGCCAGGACAGGGGCGCGGTCGGGGCCAACGTCCTGACTTTC
CDR3 protein: CASSQDRGAVGANVLTF

D gene: TRBD2
clone size: many
J gene: TRBJ2-3
V gene: TRBV30
CDR3 DNA: TGTGCCTGGGTTTCTAGCGGGCATAGCACAGATACGCAGTATTTT
CDR3 protein: CAWVSSGHSTDTQYF

D gene: .
clone size: many
J gene: TRBJ2-3
V gene: TRBV20-1
CDR3 DNA: TGCAGTGCTAGAGATGAGATCACAGATACGCAGTATTTT
CDR3 protein: CSARDEITDTQYF

D gene: .
clone size: many
J gene: TRBJ1-5
V gene: TRBV6-1
CDR3 DNA: TGTGCCAGCAGTTGGACAGCTTTGGGCAATCAGCCCCAGCATTTT
CDR3 protein: CASSWTALGNQPQHF

D gene: .
clone size: many
J gene: TRBJ2-2
V gene: TRBV6-5
CDR3 DNA: TGTGCCAGCAGTTACTCGATCCAAACCACCGGGGAGCTGTTTTTT
CDR3 protein: CASSYSIQTTGELFF

D gene: .
clone size: many
J gene: TRBJ2-1
V gene: TRBV7-8
CDR3 DNA: TGTGCCAGCAGCGTAACTGGAGGGCCCAATGAGCAGTTCTTC
CDR3 protein: CASSVTGGPNEQFF

D gene: .
clone size: many
J gene: TRBJ2-1
V gene: TRBV28
CDR3 DNA: TGTGCCAGCAGTCTCACTGTGACCCCGGGGAGCTCCTACAATGAGCAGTTCTTC
CDR3 protein: CASSLTVTPGSSYNEQFF

D gene: TRBD1
clone size: few
J gene: TRBJ1-6
V gene: TRBV27
CDR3 DNA: TGTGCCAGCAGTCCCCCGCCGGGACAGATGCGGTCACCCCTCCACTTT
CDR3 protein: CASSPPPGQMRSPLHF

D gene: .
clone size: many
J gene: TRBJ1-5
V gene: TRBV12-3/TRBV12-4
CDR3 DNA: TGTGCCAGCAGTTATTGGGGGGCGGAACAGCCCCAGCATTTT
CDR3 protein: CASSYWGAEQPQHF

D gene: TRBD2
clone size: .
J gene: TRBJ2-2
V gene: TRBV5-4
CDR3 DNA: TGTGCCAGCAGCTTAAGCGGGGGGCCCCTCGGGGAGCTGTTTTTT
CDR3 protein: CASSLSGGPLGELFF

D gene: .
clone size: many
J gene: TRBJ2-6
V gene: TRBV2
CDR3 DNA: TGTGCCAGCAGGCGGCAGCACTCTGGGGCCAACGTCCTGACTTTC
CDR3 protein: CASRRQHSGANVLTF

D gene: .
clone size: many
J gene: TRBJ2-5
V gene: TRBV20-1
CDR3 DNA: TGCAGTGCTGGACGGGACTTAGGGACCCCTAACCAAGAGACCCAGTACTTC
CDR3 protein: CSAGRDLGTPNQETQYF

D gene: TRBD1
clone size: many
J gene: TRBJ2-1
V gene: TRBV19
CDR3 DNA: TGTGCCAGTAGTATAGATCCGGGACAGGGGGCATATGAGCAGTTCTTC
CDR3 protein: CASSIDPGQGAYEQFF

D gene: TRBD1
clone size: many
J gene: TRBJ1-1
V gene: TRBV12-3/TRBV12-4
CDR3 DNA: TGTGCCAGCAGTAGACAGGGGGCGGGTAGCACTGAAGCTTTCTTT
CDR3 protein: CASSRQGAGSTEAFF

D gene: TRBD2
clone size: .
J gene: TRBJ2-7
V gene: TRBV7-2
CDR3 DNA: TGTGCCAGCAGCTTAGTAGCGGGCGGAGCCCTCTCCTACGAGCAGTACTTC
CDR3 protein: CASSLVAGGALSYEQYF

D gene: .
clone size: many
J gene: TRBJ2-1
V gene: TRBV5-1
CDR3 DNA: TGCGCCAGCAGCTTGGCCTTCGGGTCCACGGTCGATGAGCAGTTCTTC
CDR3 protein: CASSLAFGSTVDEQFF

D gene: .
clone size: many
J gene: TRBJ1-1
V gene: TRBV2
CDR3 DNA: TGTGCCAGCAGTGAGTGGTCAGGGACTAAAGCTTTCTTT
CDR3 protein: CASSEWSGTKAFF

D gene: .
clone size: many
J gene: TRBJ1-2
V gene: TRBV28
CDR3 DNA: TGTGCCAGCAGTTTTTCCAGGGTTGGATATGGCTACACCTTC
CDR3 protein: CASSFSRVGYGYTF

D gene: .
clone size: few
J gene: TRBJ2-1
V gene: TRBV7-9
CDR3 DNA: TGTGCCAGCAGCCCGAACAACAATGAGCAGTTCTTC
CDR3 protein: CASSPNNNEQFF

D gene: TRBD1
clone size: many
J gene: TRBJ1-6
V gene: TRBV12-3/TRBV12-4
CDR3 DNA: TGTGCCAGCAGTTTATTGTTGTCGGCAGGGGGCCGTAATTCACCCCTCCACTTT
CDR3 protein: CASSLLLSAGGRNSPLHF

D gene: .
clone size: few
J gene: TRBJ1-6
V gene: TRBV10-3
CDR3 DNA: TGTGCCATCAGTGAGTCGACTCTGGTTGGGAGCAGGGGATATAATTCACCCCTCCACTTT
CDR3 protein: CAISESTLVGSRGYNSPLHF

D gene: .
clone size: many
J gene: TRBJ2-2
V gene: TRBV27
CDR3 DNA: TGTGCCAGCAACGTGGGGACCGGGGAGCTGTTTTTT
CDR3 protein: CASNVGTGELFF

D gene: TRBD2
clone size: .
J gene: TRBJ2-3
V gene: TRBV4-1
CDR3 DNA: TGCGCCAGCAGCTTAGCCGGGACTAGCGGGGGCGGATGCACAGATACGCAGTATTTT
CDR3 protein: CASSLAGTSGGGCTDTQYF

D gene: TRBD1
clone size: many
J gene: TRBJ2-1
V gene: TRBV6-1
CDR3 DNA: TGTGCCAGCAGTTCCTTTCCGGGACAGAACAATGAGCAGTTCTTC
CDR3 protein: CASSSFPGQNNEQFF

D gene: .
clone size: many
J gene: TRBJ1-6
V gene: TRBV19
CDR3 DNA: TGTGCCAGTAGTATGGAGAACTATAATTCACCCCTCCACTTT
CDR3 protein: CASSMENYNSPLHF

D gene: .
clone size: .
J gene: TRBJ1-1
V gene: TRBV30
CDR3 DNA: TGTGCCTGGAGTAGACAGGTAGGGACTGAAGCTTTCTTT
CDR3 protein: CAWSRQVGTEAFF

D gene: .
clone size: many
J gene: TRBJ2-7
V gene: TRBV9
CDR3 DNA: TGTGCCAGCAGCGTAGTTCGGGGGTCCTACGAGCAGTACTTC
CDR3 protein: CASSVVRGSYEQYF

D gene: TRBD1
clone size: many
J gene: TRBJ2-2
V gene: TRBV11-3
CDR3 DNA: TGTGCCAGCAGCAATGGACAGGGGGCTTGGACCGGGGAGCTGTTTTTT
CDR3 protein: CASSNGQGAWTGELFF

D gene: TRBD1
clone size: .
J gene: TRBJ1-2
V gene: TRBV20-1
CDR3 DNA: TGCAGTGCTCTTCCCGGGACAGCGAACTATGGCTACACCTTC
CDR3 protein: CSALPGTANYGYTF

D gene: .
clone size: .
J gene: TRBJ1-1
V gene: TRBV19
CDR3 DNA: TGTGCCAGTAATAGGACAGAAAACACTGAAGCTTTCTTT
CDR3 protein: CASNRTENTEAFF

D gene: .
clone size: many
J gene: TRBJ1-1
V gene: TRBV24-1
CDR3 DNA: TGTGCCACCAGTGACGAGGGGACGGCTTTCTTT
CDR3 protein: CATSDEGTAFF

D gene: .
clone size: few
J gene: TRBJ2-2
V gene: TRBV27
CDR3 DNA: TGTGCCAGCAGTTTAACGCCCGGGGCGAACACCGGGGAGCTGTTTTTT
CDR3 protein: CASSLTPGANTGELFF

D gene: .
clone size: few
J gene: TRBJ2-1
V gene: TRBV6-1
CDR3 DNA: TGTGCCAGCAGTCACCTTGGGGTGAGTACGGAGTGGGATGAGCAGTTCTTC
CDR3 protein: CASSHLGVSTEWDEQFF

D gene: TRBD2
clone size: many
J gene: TRBJ2-5
V gene: TRBV28
CDR3 DNA: TGTGCCAGCAGCACGATCGGGGGGTTGGGAGCGGTCCAAGAGACCCAGTACTTC
CDR3 protein: CASSTIGGLGAVQETQYF

D gene: .
clone size: many
J gene: TRBJ2-2
V gene: TRBV12-3/TRBV12-4
CDR3 DNA: TGTGCCAGCACCCAGGCGATCACCGGGGAGCTGTTTTTT
CDR3 protein: CASTQAITGELFF

D gene: TRBD1
clone size: .
J gene: TRBJ2-7
V gene: TRBV7-8
CDR3 DNA: TGTGCCAGCAGCGGACAGGGGCTCTCCTACGAGCAGTACTTC
CDR3 protein: CASSGQGLSYEQYF

D gene: .
clone size: many
J gene: TRBJ1-1
V gene: TRBV30
CDR3 DNA: TGTGCCTGGAGTACGCGTATGAACACTGAAGCTTTCTTT
CDR3 protein: CAWSTRMNTEAFF